Listed below are T cell receptor beta chains from one sample, sequenced in a study of OX40 agonist ivuxolimab in advanced cancers. Using immunoSEQ multiplex PCR, the repertoire was profiled, and TCRdb retains in-frame clones only, with some absent. The sample records just under 85,000 clones, approximately 87% being singletons. The sample in question was CD4+ or CD8+ T cells sorted from blood, obtained in a trial of the OX40 agonist ivuxolimab. Receptor source: an adult with an advanced solid tumor such as melanoma, head and neck, liver or kidney cancer. Both conserved end residues are part of each CDR3. D genes are given only for firm matches. Not all rows give a size; the values are once, few, many and, for expanded clones, a class.

-	-	TRBV19	TRBJ2-4	TGTGCCAGTAGGAAAGTGGAGGGGGCCAAAAACATTCAGTACTTC	CASRKVEGAKNIQYF
-	-	TRBV6-4	TRBJ1-5	TGTGCCACCCGCCGGGGTGGGAGCAATCAGCCCCAGCATTTT	CATRRGGSNQPQHF
once	-	TRBV6-5	TRBJ1-1	TGTGCCAGCAGTTACTCAACCGTAATGAACACTGAAGCTTTCTTT	CASSYSTVMNTEAFF
-	-	TRBV11-2	TRBJ1-4	TGTGCCAGCAGCCTCGGGACTTGGGAAAAACTGTTTTTT	CASSLGTWEKLFF
-	-	TRBV18	TRBJ2-2	TGTGCCAGCTCACCGGGTGAGGGCACCGGGGAGCTGTTTTTT	CASSPGEGTGELFF
-	-	TRBV2	TRBJ1-2	TGTGCCAGCACCATGACACGCGGCTACACCTTC	CASTMTRGYTF
-	-	TRBV11-2	TRBJ2-4	TGTGCCAGCAGCTCGTTATTTACCGGAACAAACATTCAGTACTTC	CASSSLFTGTNIQYF
-	TRBD2	TRBV9	TRBJ2-5	TGTGCCAGCAGGCCGGGACTAGCGGACCAAGAGACCCAGTACTTC	CASRPGLADQETQYF
-	-	TRBV27	TRBJ2-2	TGTGCCAGCAGTTTATTCCGTTACACCGGGGAGCTGTTTTTT	CASSLFRYTGELFF
-	TRBD1	TRBV7-8	TRBJ2-2	TGTGCCAGCAGCTTGGGGAACAGGGGGCAAGGGTCCGGGGAGCTGTTTTTT	CASSLGNRGQGSGELFF
-	-	TRBV19	TRBJ1-5	TGTGCCAGTAAAAGGGAAGGGTCCGGCAATCAGCCCCAGCATTTT	CASKREGSGNQPQHF
-	-	TRBV15	TRBJ1-5	TGTGCCACCAGCAGAGATTCCGGGACTCTCAATCAGCCCCAGCATTTT	CATSRDSGTLNQPQHF
-	-	TRBV7-2	TRBJ1-5	TGTGCCAGCAGCTTAGAACACCTTCAGCCCCAGCATTTT	CASSLEHLQPQHF
-	-	TRBV5-1	TRBJ2-4	TGCGCCAGCAGCTCCGGGACGGAAGCCAAAAACATTCAGTACTTC	CASSSGTEAKNIQYF
few	TRBD1	TRBV30	TRBJ2-2	TGTGCCTGGAGTACGACAGGGGGAACCGGGGAGCTGTTTTTT	CAWSTTGGTGELFF
-	-	TRBV7-2	TRBJ2-2	TGTGCCAGCAGCTTACTTTCCGCCAAGCGGGAGCTGTTTTTT	CASSLLSAKRELFF
-	TRBD1	TRBV5-8	TRBJ1-2	TGTGCCAGCAGCTTGGAGGGGGCAGCCCGAGCTAACTATGGCTACACCTTC	CASSLEGAARANYGYTF
-	TRBD1	TRBV29-1	TRBJ1-1	TGCAGCGTTCGAGGACAGGGTAACACTGAAGCTTTCTTT	CSVRGQGNTEAFF
-	-	TRBV6-5	TRBJ2-2	TGTGCCAGCAGTTACTTAGGCAGGGGTGTGCTGTTTTTT	CASSYLGRGVLFF
once	TRBD2	TRBV11-2	TRBJ2-7	TGTGCCAGCAGCTTAGAAGCGGGGCCCTACGAGCAGTACTTC	CASSLEAGPYEQYF
-	TRBD1	TRBV7-3	TRBJ2-7	TGTGCCAGCAGCCCCGACGGACAGGGGGGCTACGAGCAGTACTTC	CASSPDGQGGYEQYF
-	-	TRBV10-3	TRBJ1-1	TGTGCCACCACGGACAGCATGAACACTGAAGCTTTCTTT	CATTDSMNTEAFF
-	TRBD2	TRBV10-2	TRBJ2-2	TGCGCCAGCAGGGGGGGGGTGAACACCGGGGAGCTGTTTTTT	CASRGGVNTGELFF
-	-	TRBV5-8	TRBJ1-6	TGTACCAGCAGCACACAGAATTCACCCCTCCACTTT	CTSSTQNSPLHF
once	-	TRBV7-3	TRBJ2-1	TGTGCCAGCAGCCCAAACGTGGGTTCCTACAATGAGCAGTTCTTC	CASSPNVGSYNEQFF
-	TRBD1	TRBV5-5	TRBJ1-4	TGTGCCAGCAGCGGTAGGGGACAGGTTAATGAAAAACTGTTTTTT	CASSGRGQVNEKLFF
-	TRBD1	TRBV9	TRBJ2-7	TGTGCCAGCAGCGTCGGGACAGGGGGCGTCTACGAGCAGTACTTC	CASSVGTGGVYEQYF
-	TRBD1	TRBV9	TRBJ1-1	TGTGCCAGCAGCGCAATCTTTTTTGGGGACAGGAGGAACACTGAAGCTTTCTTT	CASSAIFFGDRRNTEAFF
medium-sized	TRBD1	TRBV19	TRBJ1-1	TGTGCCAGTAGAACACTGGACAGGGAGGGTGAAGCTTTCTTT	CASRTLDREGEAFF
-	TRBD1	TRBV5-1	TRBJ2-2	TGCGCCAGCAGCTCCCTTCCGGGACAGGGACTTTCGGGGGAGCTGTTTTTT	CASSSLPGQGLSGELFF